This TCR beta chain was captured in a study of identical twins listed by TCRdb under 2016. General notes on the study: To test whether fetal clonotypes persist, the study used deep sequencing on TCR alpha and beta repertoires from monozygotic twins, unrelated adults of various ages, and cord blood. To rule out contamination, replicate twin experiments were performed at different times with different library preparation protocols.

Overall study results and their limits: Compared with coincidental sharing between unrelated individuals, out-of-frame TCR alpha sequences shared between twins showed an excess of sequences with low generation probability. Excess twin sharing in beta out-of-frame sequences was weaker because fewer shared sequences lowered the signal-to-noise ratio. Fewer insertions were carried by abundant cord blood beta clonotypes, a similar but weaker trend appeared in young adult naive repertoires, and no such trend appeared in memory repertoires. Zero-insertion analyses could be partly confounded by invariant T cells such as MAIT and iNKT, though diverse VJ usage argued against such confounding for most clonotypes. Because the same donors could not be followed over many years, the conclusions relied on cross-sectional statistical analysis. Out-of-frame TCR alpha sharing in monozygotic twins was systematically underestimated by recombination models, whereas sharing between unrelated individuals was in agreement with the recombination models.

Every donor in the study was a healthy Caucasian. The twin cohort comprised three pairs of female monozygotic twins, all aged roughly 18 to 30 years. RNA for TCR libraries was isolated from peripheral blood mononuclear cells. This clonotype has a count of ten or more. Its antigen has not been determined. Base qualities are not provided; no much larger clone lies one nucleotide away. V ends up 3 bases short and J 6 bases short, with an unmatched junction base count of 3. From a lookup of the germline V gene (reference sequence), CDR1 and CDR2 are DFQATT and SNEGSKA. The CDR3 has 14 amino acids, counting the end cysteine and phenylalanine. Only the CDR3 part of the read is kept: 42 bases, read in frame from the first base. The library came from 5' RACE. Instrument used: Illumina HiSeq 2000. Template switching introduced a universal primer binding site; the final cDNA contained a unique molecular identifier, enabling accurate counting of TCR cDNA molecules. Specific primers in the conserved constant-segment region were used to synthesize first-strand cDNA for the TCR alpha and beta chains. To control for contamination, every cDNA library was double barcoded, receiving both a SMART-Mk sample barcode and Illumina barcodes. TruSeq adapter sequences, together with Illumina sample barcodes, were added in two successive PCR steps. TCR alpha and beta cDNA libraries were sequenced on the Illumina HiSeq platform with custom primers. In the original analysis: Unique molecular identifiers were extracted from raw reads with MiGEC, and CDR3 positions were determined with MiXCR. For each individual, recombination models were inferred using an EM algorithm with the repgenHMM and IGoR tools. The analysis of shared clonotypes was done with the tcR package in R, with sharing normalized by the product of cloneset sizes. To study raw recombination free of thymic and clonal selection effects, out-of-frame nonproductive sequences were analyzed. The public sequencing data were trimmed at Q25 with fastp and processed into clonotypes with MiXCR by TCRdb, which kept only in-frame beta chains. Each CDR3 protein gets just one entry, which takes the most common genes and DNA from the rows behind it. In this record, the V and J calls reflect TCRdb's handling and not the investigators' own analysis. Here the sample has nearly 650,000 distinct CDR3 sequences; 7.1% occur a single time. In total, the top ten clones hold 1.6% of the sample.

This sample was also put to use in a study of yellow fever vaccine responses in identical twins. From the second report: The T cell response to vaccination in identical twins was reported by the authors to appear partly convergent and partly personalized. In the study, vaccine-responding T cell clones were precisely tracked in identical twins.

The material sequenced was PBMCs. This TCR was recovered from a woman between 18 and 29 years old in good health. The V gene is TRBV20-1 and the J gene is TRBJ2-1; 12 nucleotides in the junction match TRBD2. The CDR3 protein is CSARTSGSPNEQFF. The sequence in DNA is TGCAGTGCTAGGACTAGCGGGAGCCCCAATGAGCAGTTCTTC.